This entry features one T cell receptor (beta chain) sequence. The target of this receptor is not known. Base qualities are not recorded, but no much larger clone differs from it by a single base. This specimen belongs to a study of shared clonotypes between healthy human individuals (TCRdb year 2020). In the study overall: Two women and a few men aged 18 to 49 years were included in the cohort. Per donor, three plates each were used for CD4 naive and CD4 memory, two for CD8 naive, and one for CD8 memory. Blood TCR repertoires of a handful of healthy adults were deeply sequenced to estimate repertoire size and the extent of clonotype sharing between individuals. Between about 0.85 and 10 billion PBMCs per donor were obtained by leukapheresis. Different laboratories and diverse techniques were used to prepare libraries and sequence TCR repertoires, to increase sequencing depth and limit assay-specific biases.

CD8 naive samples were obtained by positive selection for CCR7 among CD45RO-negative cells, yielding a CD45RA+CCR7+ population from which TemRA cells were excluded. Donors were healthy HIV-negative adults with no recently reported acute infections or vaccinations. Every donor was a Caucasian adult residing in Nashville, Tennessee, USA. After blood collection by leukapheresis, PBMCs were isolated using Ficoll-Histopaque density gradient centrifugation and then cryopreserved in the vapor phase of liquid nitrogen. Purity and quantity of every magnetically sorted T cell population were checked by analytical flow cytometry. Each sorted fraction had its genomic DNA isolated and then quantified by UV absorbance on a Nanodrop 2000c. Study-level results and caveats: Higher generation probabilities were observed for clonotypes shared by all four sorted-subset donors than for non-shared clonotypes. Even with the large sequencing depth, rarefaction of the sorted-subset datasets indicated that sequencing was incomplete. When a handful of donors were compared, the shared fraction of clonotypes was approximately 5% for naive CD4, about 4% for naive CD8, 2% to 2.5% for memory CD4, and less than 0.45% for memory CD8. Based on pairwise subsampling, the degree of clonotype sharing among donors was expected to be affected by sequencing depth. Naive subsets generally had larger estimated clonotype richness than memory subsets did. Because the study included only a small number of donors, the genetic and exposure-history diversity represented was limited. Only blood was sampled, and tissue TCR repertoires likely differ from those in blood.

Using the deep immunoSEQ assay, multiplex PCR amplified TCR CDR3 regions from genomic DNA. Genomic DNA extracted from each cell subset was distributed evenly over all wells of several immunoSEQ 96-well plates, and each plate served as one replicate. For sorted subsets, each replicate PCR was loaded with roughly 200 ng genomic DNA, equivalent to 30,000 or so T cell genomes. Purified libraries were quantified with a Qubit 3.0 fluorometer, sized on a Bioanalyzer 2100, and re-quantified with the KAPA Library Quantification kit. Every immunoSEQ 96-well plate was sequenced on a separate single-read 150-cycle Illumina NextSeq 550 flow cell. On the study's bioinformatics: Because the immunoSEQ output included only junctional sequences and no quality scores, the filtering could not be the same as the filtering used for full-length reads. Sequences were annotated with PyIR, a Python wrapper for IgBLAST v1.9, and V/J genes and CDR3 were assigned using IMGT germline references. Any read was removed if the V/J assignment was weak (E-value above 1e-6), the CDR3 was missing, or the read contained stop codons, out-of-frame junctions, or ambiguous translated residues. A V3J clonotype was defined by an identical inferred V gene, J gene, and CDR3 amino acid sequence. To compute the percentage overlap between repertoires, the number of shared unique clonotypes was divided by the size of the smaller repertoire. Repertoire richness was assessed with RTK rarefaction, the Chao1 estimator, and Recon v2.1 estimates of unobserved clonotypes. For all TCRbeta clonotypes obtained by the gDNA method from four donors, generation probabilities were computed with OLGA. TCRdb retrieved this table from immuneACCESS and kept in-frame rearrangements only. Not all clones are present; in checked studies, unresolved V genes account for under half, and no reason is known for the remainder. V and J calls and clone size follow that table, whereas D and trimming were derived from the DNA. This sample comprises about 2 million clones, about 95% of them detected only once. The ten biggest clones cover roughly 1.1% of the sample.

Sequences KGHSY (CDR1) and FQNENV (CDR2) are obtained from the germline V gene. From the cysteine through the phenylalanine, the CDR3 covers 14 amino acids. Only CDR3 DNA is held: 42 bases, read in frame from base 1. Relative to germline, V is 5 bases shorter and J is 0 bases shorter, with 10 bases between their ends. The sequencing sample was made of naive CD8+ T cells sorted from blood. The intended sense of this specimen's cell subset or site label: CD45RA+CCR7+. The chain couples TRBV16 to TRBJ1-1; confidence is insufficient to name the D gene. This clonotype was sampled from a man between 18 and 35 years old in good health. The CDR3 protein: CASSKYSVNTEAFF. The nucleotide sequence reads as follows: TGTGCCAGCAGCAAATACAGTGTGAACACTGAAGCTTTCTTT.